A single sample is the source of the 26 T cell receptor beta chains below, sequenced in a study of blood T cell repertoires in COVID-19. TCRdb's table, derived via immunoSEQ multiplex PCR, lists solely in-frame clones and lacks some. Here the sample spans about 370,000 clones, roughly nine tenths being singletons. Input material: peripheral blood. The receptors derive from a woman in her 30s with COVID-19, enrolled during active disease.

There are a few counts of this clone. The V call is TRBV6-5, the J call TRBJ1-1, with D uncertain. The CDR3 contains 13 residues. Trimming removed 2 bases from V and 1 base from J, with 5 bases in between. Germline CDR1 reads MNHEY; CDR2 reads SVGAGI. CDR3 region: CASSYKQNTEAFF. In nucleotides, the CDR3 is TGTGCCAGCAGTTACAAACAGAACACTGAAGCTTTCTTT.

The V and J genes are TRBV29-1 and TRBJ2-7; a possible D gene is TRBD1 (6 bases). This CDR3 contains 11 residues. Per germline, CDR1 SQVTM and CDR2 ANQGSEA. With 7 bases removed from V and 3 bases from J, the gap between germline ends came to 10 bases. As DNA, the CDR3 is TGCAGCGCCACGGACAGCTACGAGCAGTACGTC. This encodes CSATDSYEQYV.

The gene calls are TRBV7-2 and TRBJ2-2, with a possible D match to TRBD2 (5 bases). Trimming shortened V by 5 bases and J by 5 bases, and 15 bases separated the two germline ends. CDR3 length: 15 amino acids. Germline lookup yields CDR1 SGHTA and CDR2 FQGNSA. CDR3 in amino acids: CASSPAGVGTGELFF. Written as DNA, the CDR3 is TGTGCCAGCAGCCCGGCCGGGGTAGGGACCGGGGAGCTGTTTTTT.

This chain connects TRBV5-1 to TRBJ2-3; TRBD2 aligns across 9 bases. Germline CDR1 reads SGHRS; CDR2 reads YFSETQ. V was pared by 0 bases and J by 5 bases, with 7 bases of the junction left unmatched. The CDR3 spans 16 residues. The CDR3 coding sequence is TGCGCCAGCAGCTTGGAGGGAGCGGGGGGTCGAGATACGCAGTATTTT. Residues: CASSLEGAGGRDTQYF.

In this sample, this clone turned up once. This chain connects TRBV24-1 to TRBJ2-1; perhaps TRBD1 as D (5 bases). The ends were cut back, 6 bases at V and 4 bases at J, with 6 bases in the middle. CDR1 is KGHDR and CDR2 is SFDVKD in the germline V gene. CDR3 length equals 12 residues. This CDR3 is CATSTGYNEQFF. The DNA of the CDR3 is TGTGCCACCAGTACAGGATACAATGAGCAGTTCTTC.

The chain combines TRBV7-2 with TRBJ1-2; 11 nucleotides line up with TRBD1. CDR3 length: 14 amino acids. Per the germline V gene, CDR1 is SGHTA and CDR2 is FQGNSA. V dropped 6 bases and J dropped 8; count of bases not matched to a gene: 8. CDR3 coding DNA: TGTGCCAGCAGTCGGGACAGGGGGGGTCGAGGCTACACCTTC. Translation: CASSRDRGGRGYTF.

The rearrangement joins TRBV27 to TRBJ2-7; tentative D call: TRBD2 (6 bases). There are 14 residues in the CDR3. CDR1 is MNHEY, CDR2 SMNVEV, per germline (reference sequence). Trimming took 5 bases from V and 6 from J, leaving 17 bases between them. Here the CDR3 DNA reads TGTGCCAGCAGTCTCTCCCGACTAGTCCCCGAGCAGTACTTC. Its translation: CASSLSRLVPEQYF.

The chain employs TRBV6-2 or TRBV6-3 and TRBJ1-2; a possible D gene is TRBD1 (6 bases). Trimming cost V 2 bases and J 1 base, with 11 bases left between them. CDR1 is MNHEY, CDR2 SVGEGT, per germline. CDR3 length: 15 amino acids. Here the CDR3 reads CASSYIRTDNYGYTF. CDR3 bases: TGTGCCAGCAGTTACATCAGGACAGATAACTATGGCTACACCTTC.

V usage is TRBV9 and J usage is TRBJ2-3; D remains ambiguous. The V gene's germline CDR1 is SGDLS and CDR2 YYNGEE. V was clipped by 3 bases and J by 5 bases, with 10 bases between them. CDR3 length equals 13 residues. The DNA for the CDR3 is TGTGCCAGCAGCGGGCCGTTCGAAGATACGCAGTATTTT. Translating gives CASSGPFEDTQYF.

This clone was recorded once. The rearrangement joins TRBV9 to TRBJ1-1; 9 nucleotides align to TRBD1. J lost 4 bases, V lost 3 bases, and 7 bases had no gene match. The CDR3 consists of 15 residues. The germline gives CDR1 SGDLS, CDR2 YYNGEE. CDR3 nucleotides: TGTGCCAGCAGCGGGACAGGGGAGATAGGCACTGAAGCTTTCTTT. Encoded protein: CASSGTGEIGTEAFF.

This chain connects TRBV11-2 to TRBJ2-4, with D perhaps matching TRBD2 (5 bases). This CDR3 is 15 amino acids long. Trimming shortened V by 9 bases and J by 0 bases, and 15 bases separated the two germline ends. CDR1 is SGHAT, CDR2 FQNNGV, per germline. The CDR3 DNA sequence: TGTGCCAGTTCGAGGGTAGCCCTAGCCAAAAACATTCAGTACTTC. Protein product: CASSRVALAKNIQYF.

The J gene is TRBJ1-6, the V gene TRBV25-1, with 7 bases identical to TRBD1. There are 16 residues in the CDR3. V lost 1 base to trimming and J lost 7 bases; unmatched junction nucleotides: 7. CDR1 is MGHDK and CDR2 is SYGVNS in the germline V gene. CDR3 sequence (DNA): TGTGCCAGCAGTGAATGGGTAGGGGGCCTGAATTCACCCCTCCACTTT. Protein sequence: CASSEWVGGLNSPLHF.

The rearrangement joins TRBV6-5 to TRBJ1-1; TRBD1 might be the D (6 bases). Germline V CDR1 and CDR2: MNHEY, SVGAGI. Deletions cut 5 bases from V and 5 bases from J, with 18 bases between. This CDR3 spans 15 amino acids. CDR3: CASSTVDRSGTEAFF. In DNA, the CDR3 is TGTGCCAGCAGTACGGTGGACAGATCAGGGACTGAAGCTTTCTTT.

The chain combines TRBV29-1 with TRBJ2-1; 8 nucleotides agree with TRBD2. The CDR3 extends over 17 amino acids. The V and J ends lost 5 bases and 0 bases, in that order; junction bases with no gene match: 12. Germline V CDR1 and CDR2: SQVTM, ANQGSEA. DNA of the CDR3: TGCAGCGTTCGGGGGGGCAGCGGCGTAAGCTCCTACAATGAGCAGTTCTTC. Translated: CSVRGGSGVSSYNEQFF.

The CDR3 sequence is CSVLDSNTEAFF. The CDR3, as DNA: TGCAGCGTCCTTGACAGTAACACTGAAGCTTTCTTT. The genes are TRBV29-1 and TRBJ1-1; possible D gene TRBD1, 5 bases. The CDR3 length is 12 residues. Trimming left V 6 bases short and J 2 bases short, with 10 bases between. Germline V gene sequence: CDR1 SQVTM, CDR2 ANQGSEA.

The chain carries TRBV6-2 or TRBV6-3 and TRBJ2-2; tentative D call: TRBD2 (6 bases). Trimming cost V 6 bases and J 1 base, with 18 bases left between them. Germline CDR1 and CDR2: MNHEY and SVGEGT. CDR3 length: 17 residues. CDR3 sequence reads: CASSTPISGVNTGELFF. The CDR3 coding sequence is TGTGCCAGCAGCACACCAATCTCGGGGGTGAACACCGGGGAGCTGTTTTTT.

This clone was seen once. DNA of the CDR3: TGTGCCAGCAGCTTGTGGGGAGACATAAACGGAGAGACCCAGTACTTC. This sequence encodes CASSLWGDINGETQYF. The genes are TRBV5-5 and TRBJ2-5, with D possibly TRBD2 on 5 matching bases. This CDR3 region has 16 residues. CDR1 and CDR2 (germline): SGHKS, YYEKEE (reference sequence). Trimming removed 1 base from V and 4 bases from J, with 17 bases in between.

This clone came up once. The V call is TRBV7-9, the J call TRBJ2-5; the match to TRBD1 covers 8 bases. Germline V gene data show CDR1 as SEHNR and CDR2 as FQNEAQ (reference sequence). The CDR3 has 17 amino acids. Trimming at V came to 4 bases and at J to 7 bases, leaving 17 bases not matched to a gene. CDR3 in DNA: TGTGCCAGCAGCTCCCCCTCGGACAGGGTCAAACGAGGGACCCAGTACTTC. It codes for CASSSPSDRVKRGTQYF.

The chain recombines TRBV5-5 with TRBJ1-4; D is unresolved. Trimming left V 0 bases short and J 10 bases short, with 19 bases between. Germline V lookup: CDR1 SGHKS, CDR2 YYEKEE (reference sequence). This CDR3 spans 16 amino acids. The CDR3 loop reads CASSLVELGPGGKLFF. The CDR3 region has the DNA TGTGCCAGCAGCTTGGTAGAGTTAGGGCCAGGAGGAAAACTGTTTTTT.

This chain connects TRBV9 to TRBJ2-4; D might be TRBD2 (5 bases). The CDR3 loop spans 11 amino acids. Trimming pared 5 bases from V and 15 bases from J, leaving 15 bases between. CDR1 is SGDLS and CDR2 is YYNGEE in the germline V gene. CDR3 protein: CASRAGPDLYF. CDR3 DNA: TGTGCCAGCAGGGCGGGCCCGGACCTGTACTTC.

The genes are TRBV6-6 and TRBJ2-7; 7 bases map to TRBD1. This CDR3 is 13 amino acids long. With 6 bases clipped from V and 0 bases from J, the junction kept 2 bases outside the gene matches. Germline assignment: CDR1 MNHNY and CDR2 SVGAGI (reference sequence). CDR3 nucleotides: TGTGCCAGCAGCGGGACAGACTCCTACGAGCAGTACTTC. It yields the protein CASSGTDSYEQYF.

The chain's CDR3 is CALGGSGDTQYF. CDR3 bases: TGTGCCCTCGGCGGGAGTGGAGATACGCAGTATTTT. The gene calls are TRBV6-5 and TRBJ2-3, with 7 nucleotides matching TRBD2. This CDR3 is 12 amino acids long. V shed 11 bases, J shed 5 bases, and the junction held 7 bases outside the gene matches. Germline values: CDR1 MNHEY, CDR2 SVGAGI.

The table lists this clone with a count of one. This chain connects TRBV5-1 to TRBJ1-6, with 7 bases matching TRBD1. Per the germline V gene, CDR1 is SGHRS and CDR2 is YFSETQ. This CDR3 has 16 residues. V lost 0 bases, J lost 5 bases, and 5 bases stayed unmatched. This chain's CDR3 is CASSLAAGGDNSPLHF. CDR3 nucleotides: TGCGCCAGCAGCTTGGCTGCAGGGGGTGATAATTCACCCCTCCACTTT.

The CDR3 here is CASSYSGVTEAFF. The CDR3 coding sequence is TGTGCCAGCAGTTACTCCGGGGTAACTGAAGCTTTCTTT. This chain connects TRBV6-2 or TRBV6-3 to TRBJ1-1; D is unresolved. Germline CDR1 MNHEY, CDR2 SVGEGT. The V and J ends lost 0 bases and 5 bases respectively, with 7 bases between them. CDR3 length: 13 residues.

The chain carries TRBV19 and TRBJ1-5, with 10 bases matching TRBD1. Germline CDR1 is LNHDA and CDR2 is SQIVND (reference sequence). CDR3 length: 14 residues. J was trimmed by 7 bases and V by 4 bases; bases with no gene match: 4. DNA for the CDR3: TGTGCCAGTAGTACGGGACAGGGGAAACAGCCCCAGCATTTT. Its protein product is CASSTGQGKQPQHF. The variable domain in full, with the rest retrieved from reference TRBV19 and TRBJ1-5, is DGGITQSPKYLFRKEGQNVTLSCEQNLNHDAMYWYRQDPGQGLRLIYYSQIVNDFQKGDIAEGYSVSREKKESFPLTVTSAQKNPTAFYLCASSTGQGKQPQHFGDGTRLSIL.

The genes are TRBV7-2 and TRBJ1-6; tentative D call: TRBD1 (5 bases). The CDR3 contains 16 residues. CDR1 and CDR2 (germline): SGHTA, FQGNSA. Trimming took 4 bases from V and 0 from J, leaving 10 bases between them. The CDR3 coding sequence is TGTGCCAGCAGCTCATACAGGAACTCCTATAATTCACCCCTCCACTTT. This sequence encodes CASSSYRNSYNSPLHF.